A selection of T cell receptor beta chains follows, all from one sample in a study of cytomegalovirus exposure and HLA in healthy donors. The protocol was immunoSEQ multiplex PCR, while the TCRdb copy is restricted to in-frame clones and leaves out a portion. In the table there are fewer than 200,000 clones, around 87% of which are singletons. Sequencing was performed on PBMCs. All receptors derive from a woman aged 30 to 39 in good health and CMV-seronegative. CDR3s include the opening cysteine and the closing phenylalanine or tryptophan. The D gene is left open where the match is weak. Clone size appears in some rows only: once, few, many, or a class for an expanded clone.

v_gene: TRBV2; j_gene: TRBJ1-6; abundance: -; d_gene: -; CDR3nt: TGTGCCAGCAGCCAGGGGAACAATTCACCCCTCCACTTT; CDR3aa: CASSQGNNSPLHF
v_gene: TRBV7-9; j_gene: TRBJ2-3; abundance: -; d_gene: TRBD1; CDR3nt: TGTGCCAGCAGCTTAAGACAGGGCCCAGATACGCAGTATTTT; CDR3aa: CASSLRQGPDTQYF
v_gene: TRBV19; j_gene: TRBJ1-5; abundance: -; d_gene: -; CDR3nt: TGTGCCAGTAATTTGGGGGCCTCTAATCAGCCCCAGCATTTT; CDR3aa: CASNLGASNQPQHF
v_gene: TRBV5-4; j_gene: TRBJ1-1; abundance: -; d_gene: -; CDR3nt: TGTGCCAGCAGCTTACAAGGAGGGACTGAAGCTTTCTTT; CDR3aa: CASSLQGGTEAFF
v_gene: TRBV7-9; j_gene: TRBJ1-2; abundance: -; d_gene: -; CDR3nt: TGTGCCAGCAGCTTAGCGGCGCCACAAAATAGGGGTGGCTACACCTTC; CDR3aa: CASSLAAPQNRGGYTF
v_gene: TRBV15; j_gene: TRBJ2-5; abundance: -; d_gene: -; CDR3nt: TGTGCCACCAGCAGAGACCGGGAATACGAGACCCAGTACTTC; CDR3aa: CATSRDREYETQYF
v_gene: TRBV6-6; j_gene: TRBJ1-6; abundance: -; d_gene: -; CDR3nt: TGTGCCAGCAGTTACTCGCAGGGTCATTCACCCCTCCACTTT; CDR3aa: CASSYSQGHSPLHF
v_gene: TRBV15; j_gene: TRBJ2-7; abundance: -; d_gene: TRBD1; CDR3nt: TGTGCCACCAGCAAAGGACAGGGAGTCTACGAGCAGTACTTC; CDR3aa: CATSKGQGVYEQYF
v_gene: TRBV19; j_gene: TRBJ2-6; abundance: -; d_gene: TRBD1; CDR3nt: TGTGCCAGTACCCGGACAGGGCTGAGCTCTGGGGCCAACGTCCTGACTTTC; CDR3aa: CASTRTGLSSGANVLTF
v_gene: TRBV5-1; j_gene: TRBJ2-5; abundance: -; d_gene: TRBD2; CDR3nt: TGCGCCAGCAGCTTGGGAGTAGCGGGGCGGGAGACCCAGTACTTC; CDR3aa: CASSLGVAGRETQYF
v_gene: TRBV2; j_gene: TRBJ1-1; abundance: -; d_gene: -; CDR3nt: TGTGCCAGCAGTGTTGGTGGAGCGGTAGCTTTCTTT; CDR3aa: CASSVGGAVAFF
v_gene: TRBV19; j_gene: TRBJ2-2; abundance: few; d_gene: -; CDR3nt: TGTGCCAGTAGTTCCCTACCCGGGGAGCTGTTTTTT; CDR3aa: CASSSLPGELFF
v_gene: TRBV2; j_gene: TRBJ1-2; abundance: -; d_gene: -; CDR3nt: TGTGCCAGCAGTGAAGATCCCGGGAACACTAGAGGCTACACCTTC; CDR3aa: CASSEDPGNTRGYTF
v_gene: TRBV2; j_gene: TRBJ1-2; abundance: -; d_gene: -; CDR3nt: TGTGCCAGCAGGGCTGGACAGATAACTAACTATGGCTACACCTTC; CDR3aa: CASRAGQITNYGYTF
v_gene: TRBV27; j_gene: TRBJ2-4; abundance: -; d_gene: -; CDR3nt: TGTGCCAGCAAAGCCCCCGCGGGAAACATTCAGTACTTC; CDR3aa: CASKAPAGNIQYF
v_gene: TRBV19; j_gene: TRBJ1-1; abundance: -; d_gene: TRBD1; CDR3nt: TGTGCCAGTAGCAACTTAGGACAGGGGAGCACTGAAGCTTTCTTT; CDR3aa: CASSNLGQGSTEAFF
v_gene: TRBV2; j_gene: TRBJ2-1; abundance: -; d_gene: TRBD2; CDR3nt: TGTGCCAGCAGAGAGGGCGGGGGGGCCTTCTACAATGAGCAGTTCTTC; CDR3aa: CASREGGGAFYNEQFF
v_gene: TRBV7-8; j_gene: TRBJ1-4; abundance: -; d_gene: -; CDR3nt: TGTGCCAGCAGCTTATCGAGGTCTCTGAGGAATGAAAAACTGTTTTTT; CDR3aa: CASSLSRSLRNEKLFF
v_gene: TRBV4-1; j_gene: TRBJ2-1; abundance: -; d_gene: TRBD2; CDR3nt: TGCGCCAGCAGCCTTAATCTAGCGGGGACTAATGAGCAGTTCTTC; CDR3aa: CASSLNLAGTNEQFF
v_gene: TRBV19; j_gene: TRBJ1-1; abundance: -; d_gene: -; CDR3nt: TGTGCCAGTAGTATTTTTAGCGGGACGGCCATGAACACTGAAGCTTTCTTT; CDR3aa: CASSIFSGTAMNTEAFF
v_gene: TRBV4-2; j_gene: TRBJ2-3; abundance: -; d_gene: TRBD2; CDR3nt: TGTGCCAGCAGCCAAGAAGTAGCGGGGGGGCCTTTGGATACGCAGTATTTT; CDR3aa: CASSQEVAGGPLDTQYF
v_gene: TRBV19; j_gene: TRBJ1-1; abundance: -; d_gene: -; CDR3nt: TGTGCCAGTAGTATAAAGCCGCTGGAGCGTATGAACACTGAAGCTTTCTTT; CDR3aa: CASSIKPLERMNTEAFF